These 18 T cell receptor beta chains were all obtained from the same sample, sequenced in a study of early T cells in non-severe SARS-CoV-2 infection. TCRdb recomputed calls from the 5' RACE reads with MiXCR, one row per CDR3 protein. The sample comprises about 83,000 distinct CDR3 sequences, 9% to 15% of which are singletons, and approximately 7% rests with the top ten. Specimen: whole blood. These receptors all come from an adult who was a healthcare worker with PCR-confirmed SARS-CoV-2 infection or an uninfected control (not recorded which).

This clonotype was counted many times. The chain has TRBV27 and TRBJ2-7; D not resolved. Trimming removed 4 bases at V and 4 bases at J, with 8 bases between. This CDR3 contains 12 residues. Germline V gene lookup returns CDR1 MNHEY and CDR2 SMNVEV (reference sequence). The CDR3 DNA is TGTGCCAGCAGTTCTCTCGGTTACGAGCAGTACTTC. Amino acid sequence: CASSSLGYEQYF.

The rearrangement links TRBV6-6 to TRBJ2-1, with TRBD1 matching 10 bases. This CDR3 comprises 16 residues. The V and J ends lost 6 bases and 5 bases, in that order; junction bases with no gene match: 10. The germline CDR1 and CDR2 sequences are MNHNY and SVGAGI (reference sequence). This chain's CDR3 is CASRIRQGAIHNEQFF. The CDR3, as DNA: TGTGCCAGCAGGATAAGACAGGGGGCCATCCACAATGAGCAGTTCTTC.

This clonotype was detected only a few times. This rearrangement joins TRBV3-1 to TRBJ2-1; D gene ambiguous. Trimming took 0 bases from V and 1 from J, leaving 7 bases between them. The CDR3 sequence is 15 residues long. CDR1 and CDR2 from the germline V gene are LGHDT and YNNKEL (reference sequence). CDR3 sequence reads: CASSQETTSYNEQFF. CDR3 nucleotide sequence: TGTGCCAGCAGCCAAGAAACTACGTCCTACAATGAGCAGTTCTTC.

The CDR3 DNA follows: TGTGCCAGCAGTCCCCGCACTAGCGGGAGAAAGACCCAGTACTTC. It yields the protein CASSPRTSGRKTQYF. The chain carries TRBV12-3 or TRBV12-4 and TRBJ2-5, with TRBD2 matching over 11 bases. The trim removed 5 bases at V and 6 bases at J, leaving 8 bases unmatched. This CDR3 contains 15 residues.

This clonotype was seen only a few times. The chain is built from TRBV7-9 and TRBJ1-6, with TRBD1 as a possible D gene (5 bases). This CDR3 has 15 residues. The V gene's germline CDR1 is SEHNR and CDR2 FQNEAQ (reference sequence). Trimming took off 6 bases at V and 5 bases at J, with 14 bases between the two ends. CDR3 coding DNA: TGTGCCAGCAGACGCCTTGGGGCGGATAATTCACCCCTCCACTTT. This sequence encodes CASRRLGADNSPLHF.

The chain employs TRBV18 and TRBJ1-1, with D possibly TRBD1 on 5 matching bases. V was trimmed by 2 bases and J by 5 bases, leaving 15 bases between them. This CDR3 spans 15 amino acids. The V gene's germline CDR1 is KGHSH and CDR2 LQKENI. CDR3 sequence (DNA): TGTGCCAGCTCACCATCTAACATCTGGGGGACTGAAGCTTTCTTT. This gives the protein CASSPSNIWGTEAFF.

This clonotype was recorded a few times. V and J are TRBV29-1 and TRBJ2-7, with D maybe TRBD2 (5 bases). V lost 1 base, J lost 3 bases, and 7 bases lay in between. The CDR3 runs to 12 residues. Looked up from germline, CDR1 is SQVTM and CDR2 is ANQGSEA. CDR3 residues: CSVEAGIYEQYF. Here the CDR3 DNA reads TGCAGCGTTGAAGCGGGAATCTACGAGCAGTACTTC.

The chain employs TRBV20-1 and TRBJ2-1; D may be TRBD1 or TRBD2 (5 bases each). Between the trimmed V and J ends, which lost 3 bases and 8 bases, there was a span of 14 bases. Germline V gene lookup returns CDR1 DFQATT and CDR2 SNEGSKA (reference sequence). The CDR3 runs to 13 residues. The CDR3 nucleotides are TGCAGTGCTAGTTTTAGCGTGGGGGATGAGCAGTTCTTC. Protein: CSASFSVGDEQFF.

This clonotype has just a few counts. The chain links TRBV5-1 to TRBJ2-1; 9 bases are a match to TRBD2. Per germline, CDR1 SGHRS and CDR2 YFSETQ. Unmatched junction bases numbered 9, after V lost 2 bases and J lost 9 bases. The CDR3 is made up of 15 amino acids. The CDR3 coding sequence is TGCGCCAGCAGCTTTATGGCGGGAGGGCAGGGTGAGCAGTTCTTC. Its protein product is CASSFMAGGQGEQFF.

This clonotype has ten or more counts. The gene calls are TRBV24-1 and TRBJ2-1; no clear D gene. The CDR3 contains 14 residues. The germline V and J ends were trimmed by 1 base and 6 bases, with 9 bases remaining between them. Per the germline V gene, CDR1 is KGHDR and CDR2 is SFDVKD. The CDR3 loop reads CATSDFQSPNEQFF. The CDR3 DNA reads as TGTGCCACCAGTGATTTCCAATCCCCCAATGAGCAGTTCTTC.

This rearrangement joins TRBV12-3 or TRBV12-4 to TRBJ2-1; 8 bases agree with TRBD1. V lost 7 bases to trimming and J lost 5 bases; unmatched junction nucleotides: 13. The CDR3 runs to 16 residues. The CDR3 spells CASTPPGQGPNNEQFF. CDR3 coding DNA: TGTGCCAGCACACCCCCCGGACAGGGCCCCAACAATGAGCAGTTCTTC.

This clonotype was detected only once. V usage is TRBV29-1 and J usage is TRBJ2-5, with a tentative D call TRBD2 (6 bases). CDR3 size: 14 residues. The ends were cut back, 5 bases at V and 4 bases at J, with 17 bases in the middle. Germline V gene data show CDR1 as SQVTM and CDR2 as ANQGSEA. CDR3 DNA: TGCAGCGTTCCATCCACGGGAGCGACAGAGACCCAGTACTTC. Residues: CSVPSTGATETQYF.

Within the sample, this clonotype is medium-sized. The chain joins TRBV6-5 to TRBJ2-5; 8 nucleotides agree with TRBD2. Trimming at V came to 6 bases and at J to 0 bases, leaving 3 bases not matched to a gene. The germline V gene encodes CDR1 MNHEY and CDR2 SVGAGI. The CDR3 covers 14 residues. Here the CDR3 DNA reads TGTGCCAGCAGACTAGCGGAGTACCAAGAGACCCAGTACTTC. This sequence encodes CASRLAEYQETQYF.

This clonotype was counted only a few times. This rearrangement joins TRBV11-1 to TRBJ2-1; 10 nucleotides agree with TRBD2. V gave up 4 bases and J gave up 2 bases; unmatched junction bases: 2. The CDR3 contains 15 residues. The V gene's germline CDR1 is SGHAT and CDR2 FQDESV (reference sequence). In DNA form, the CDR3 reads TGTGCCAGCAGCTCCACTAGCGGGGCCTACAATGAGCAGTTCTTC. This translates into CASSSTSGAYNEQFF.

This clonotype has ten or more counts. DNA of the CDR3: TGTGCCAGCAGCCAGTCTTCGACAGTTCAGTACTTC. This gives the protein CASSQSSTVQYF. V and J are TRBV3-1 and TRBJ2-4, with TRBD1 as a possible D gene (5 bases). In germline, CDR1 is LGHDT, CDR2 YNNKEL (reference sequence). V shed 3 bases and J shed 11 bases, with 11 bases lying between them. This CDR3 is 12 amino acids long.

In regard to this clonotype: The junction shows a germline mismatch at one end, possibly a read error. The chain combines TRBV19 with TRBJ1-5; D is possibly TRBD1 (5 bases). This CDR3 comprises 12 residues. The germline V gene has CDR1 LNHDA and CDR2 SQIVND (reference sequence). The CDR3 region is CASRDPNQPRHF. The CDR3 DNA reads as TGTGCCAGCCGGGACCCCAATCAGCCCCGGCATTTT.

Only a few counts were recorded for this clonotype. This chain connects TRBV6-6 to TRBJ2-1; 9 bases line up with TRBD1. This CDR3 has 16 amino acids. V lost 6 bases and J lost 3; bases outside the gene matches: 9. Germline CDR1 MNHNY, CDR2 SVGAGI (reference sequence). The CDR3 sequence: CASSLPPGQGYNEQFF. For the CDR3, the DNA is TGTGCCAGCAGCCTTCCCCCGGGACAGGGCTACAATGAGCAGTTCTTC.

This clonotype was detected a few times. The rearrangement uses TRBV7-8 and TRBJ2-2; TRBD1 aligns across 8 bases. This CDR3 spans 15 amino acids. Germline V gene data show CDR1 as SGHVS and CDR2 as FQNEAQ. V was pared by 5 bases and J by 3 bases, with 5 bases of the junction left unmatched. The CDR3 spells CASSRDRGHTGELFF. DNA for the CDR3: TGTGCCAGCAGCCGAGACAGGGGTCACACCGGGGAGCTGTTTTTT.